Below, 20 T cell receptor beta chains from the same sample are listed, as sequenced in a study of blood T cell repertoires in COVID-19. This table comes from immunoSEQ multiplex PCR, and its TCRdb copy is limited to in-frame clones, with some not included. Altogether tens of thousands of clones are present, under 90% being singletons, with the ten largest covering less than 15%. The sequenced sample was peripheral blood. These TCRs come from a human donor in a cohort sampled during active COVID-19.

The chain is built from TRBV6-5 and TRBJ2-2; 8 bases map to TRBD2. CDR1 is MNHEY and CDR2 is SVGAGI in the germline V gene. The CDR3 length is 16 residues. With 4 bases clipped from V and 5 bases from J, the junction kept 9 bases outside the gene matches. The CDR3 DNA is TGTGCCAGCAGTTTTAATAGCGGGATTAAGACCGGGGAGCTGTTTTTT. This sequence encodes CASSFNSGIKTGELFF.

The rearrangement uses TRBV4-3 and TRBJ2-7, with 8 bases matching TRBD2. After removal of 3 bases from V and 1 base from J, the junction contained 5 bases not matched to a gene. CDR1 LGHNA and CDR2 YSLEER come from the germline V gene. CDR3 length: 15 residues. The DNA of the CDR3 is TGCGCCAGCAGCCACAGAGCGGGAGAATCCTACGAGCAGTACTTC. Residues: CASSHRAGESYEQYF.

The chain carries TRBV7-3 and TRBJ2-5; TRBD2 agrees at 8 bases. Germline CDR1 is SGHTA and CDR2 is FQGTGA. Trimming took 5 bases from V and 4 from J; bases not matched to a gene: 9. The CDR3 sequence is 15 residues long. Here the CDR3 DNA reads TGTGCCAGCAGCCCTAGCGGGCTAGCGGTAGAGACCCAGTACTTC. It codes for CASSPSGLAVETQYF.

This chain links TRBV5-1 with TRBJ2-1; 7 nucleotides line up with TRBD2. CDR1 SGHRS and CDR2 YFSETQ come from the germline V gene. Germline trimming cut 7 bases from V and 5 bases from J; bases unmatched to any gene: 15. The CDR3 loop spans 16 amino acids. CDR3: CASFLGGSGRNNEQFF. The CDR3 nucleotides read TGCGCCAGCTTTCTGGGAGGGAGCGGGCGAAACAATGAGCAGTTCTTC.

This clone has only one observation. The J gene is TRBJ2-1, the V gene TRBV15; maybe TRBD2 (6 bases). The CDR3 has 18 amino acids. The germline V and J ends were trimmed by 1 base and 0 bases, with 16 bases remaining between them. Per the germline V gene, CDR1 is LNHNV and CDR2 is YYDKDF (reference sequence). CDR3 sequence reads: CATSRGLSGVSSYNEQFF. The DNA of the CDR3 is TGTGCCACCAGCAGAGGGCTTAGCGGTGTAAGCTCCTACAATGAGCAGTTCTTC.

The rearrangement links TRBV5-5 to TRBJ2-3; 9 positions agree with TRBD1. The CDR3 totals 15 residues. After removal of 4 bases from V and 4 bases from J, the junction contained 7 bases not matched to a gene. The germline V gene encodes CDR1 SGHKS and CDR2 YYEKEE (reference sequence). DNA of the CDR3: TGTGCCAGCAGCCATTTACAGGGGGCTCCAGATACGCAGTATTTT. Amino acid sequence: CASSHLQGAPDTQYF.

This chain links TRBV5-1 with TRBJ2-3; 7 bases are shared with TRBD1. This CDR3 is 15 amino acids long. Germline V lookup: CDR1 SGHRS, CDR2 YFSETQ. With 2 bases clipped from V and 2 bases from J, the junction kept 5 bases outside the gene matches. The CDR3 reads CASSFAGQVTDTQYF. Here the CDR3 DNA reads TGCGCCAGCAGCTTCGCCGGACAGGTCACAGATACGCAGTATTTT.

The genes are TRBV12-3 or TRBV12-4 and TRBJ1-2; D gene unclear. This CDR3 contains 13 residues. The V gene lost 1 base and the J gene lost 4 bases, with 7 bases spanning the gap. The CDR3: CASSLGLRYGYTF. CDR3 in DNA: TGTGCCAGCAGTTTAGGTTTGCGCTATGGCTACACCTTC.

The chain combines TRBV28 with TRBJ2-1; TRBD1 aligns across 9 bases. The CDR3 has 19 amino acids. The trim removed 6 bases at V and 0 bases at J, leaving 15 bases unmatched. CDR1 is MDHEN and CDR2 is SYDVKM in the germline V gene. CDR3 coding DNA: TGTGCCAGCAGCTATCTAGGGACAGGGATTGGGAGCTCCTACAATGAGCAGTTCTTC. As protein: CASSYLGTGIGSSYNEQFF.

A remark on this clone: A much bigger clone sits one base away, suggesting this may be a read error. The chain recombines TRBV4-2 with TRBJ2-3, with 8 bases aligning to TRBD2. Trimming took 0 bases from V and 4 from J; bases not matched to a gene: 6. The CDR3 sequence is 16 residues long. Germline CDR1 is LGHNA and CDR2 is YNFKEQ. The chain's CDR3 is CASSQEAGEDSDTQYF. CDR3 in DNA: TGTGCCAGCAGCCAAGAAGCGGGAGAAGACTCAGATACGCAGTATTTT.

The CDR3 DNA follows: TGTGCCAGCAGCTTAGCGGGGACAGGGGTTGCCTACGAGCAGTACTTC. Amino acids: CASSLAGTGVAYEQYF. V usage is TRBV7-2 and J usage is TRBJ2-7, with 10 bases lining up with TRBD1. Germline assignment: CDR1 SGHTA and CDR2 FQGNSA. The CDR3 length is 16 residues. V gave up 0 bases and J gave up 2 bases; unmatched junction bases: 4.

The chain carries TRBV4-1 and TRBJ2-1; weak D call: TRBD1 (5 bases). The CDR3 covers 12 residues. The germline gives CDR1 MGHRA, CDR2 YSYEKL. V was pared by 4 bases and J by 6 bases, with 7 bases between. The CDR3 reads CASSLGANEQFF. The CDR3, as DNA: TGCGCCAGCAGCCTTGGGGCCAATGAGCAGTTCTTC.

CDR3 coding DNA: TGTGCCAGCAGCCCTCTAGCGGAAAGATCGGTGACCCAGTACTTC. Translating it yields CASSPLAERSVTQYF. The chain links TRBV9 to TRBJ2-5; 7 nucleotides align to TRBD2. The CDR3 totals 15 residues. Germline lookup yields CDR1 SGDLS and CDR2 YYNGEE. Trimming at V came to 4 bases and at J to 7 bases, leaving 13 bases not matched to a gene.

The chain carries TRBV13 and TRBJ2-7; 7 nucleotides line up with TRBD2. The CDR3 consists of 14 residues. The V gene's germline CDR1 is PRHDT and CDR2 FYEKMQ (reference sequence). V was pared by 5 bases and J by 6 bases, with 10 bases of the junction left unmatched. The CDR3 loop is CASSLLAAPREQYF. DNA for the CDR3: TGTGCCAGCAGCCTCCTAGCGGCTCCCCGCGAGCAGTACTTC.

The chain is built from TRBV19 and TRBJ1-3; D perhaps matches TRBD1 (6 bases). Germline V lookup: CDR1 LNHDA, CDR2 SQIVND (reference sequence). Trimming removed 7 bases from V and 0 bases from J, with 7 bases in between. There are 13 residues in the CDR3. The DNA for the CDR3 is TGTGCCAGTATACAGGGCTCTGGAAACACCATATATTTT. Protein sequence: CASIQGSGNTIYF.

The chain recombines TRBV4-2 with TRBJ1-3, with D perhaps matching TRBD1 (6 bases). Per the germline V gene, CDR1 is LGHNA and CDR2 is YNFKEQ. CDR3 length: 17 residues. Trimming stripped 1 base from V and 0 bases from J, with 13 bases between. For the CDR3, the DNA is TGTGCCAGCAGCCAAGCAGGGGTAACCCGCTCTGGAAACACCATATATTTT. Its translation: CASSQAGVTRSGNTIYF.

V usage is TRBV7-9 and J usage is TRBJ1-1, with D possibly TRBD1 on 5 matching bases. The CDR3 covers 14 residues. The germline V gene encodes CDR1 SEHNR and CDR2 FQNEAQ (reference sequence). Trimming stripped 7 bases from V and 3 bases from J, with 15 bases between. This CDR3 is CASIPRTGDTEAFF. The CDR3 DNA reads as TGTGCCAGCATCCCGAGGACGGGGGACACTGAAGCTTTCTTT.

The chain links TRBV27 to TRBJ2-7, with 9 bases identical to TRBD1. Germline CDR1 is MNHEY and CDR2 is SMNVEV (reference sequence). The CDR3 length is 14 residues. The V segment lost 6 bases and the J segment 5 bases; nucleotides outside the gene matches: 8. CDR3 sequence: CASSFGTGLHEQYF. The CDR3 DNA follows: TGTGCCAGCAGCTTCGGGACAGGGCTCCACGAGCAGTACTTC.

The chain employs TRBV2 and TRBJ1-2; 12 bases line up with TRBD1. J gave up 7 bases and V 5 bases, and 5 bases lay outside the gene matches. This CDR3 region has 14 residues. Germline values: CDR1 SNHLY, CDR2 FYNNEI. This CDR3 reads CASSPGQGAFGYTF. CDR3 DNA: TGTGCCAGCAGTCCGGGACAGGGGGCGTTTGGCTACACCTTC.

This clone has a handful of counts. This rearrangement joins TRBV15 to TRBJ2-5; possible D gene TRBD2, 5 bases. There are 14 residues in the CDR3. Trimming left V 0 bases short and J 5 bases short, with 10 bases between. Germline assignment: CDR1 LNHNV and CDR2 YYDKDF (reference sequence). CDR3 protein: CATSRDIGLETQYF. Here the CDR3 DNA reads TGTGCCACCAGCAGAGATATTGGACTGGAGACCCAGTACTTC.